The T cell receptor (beta chain) under discussion was sequenced for a study of T-cell memory formation after mild COVID-19. Background on the study: Largely, the TCR clusters proved donor specific. Overall study findings and caveats: In pre-infection memory, a portion of responding clones appeared, which suggested that cross-reactive memory joined. Day 37-peaking second-wave clones had unconfirmed SARS-CoV-2 specificity. CD4+ bias marked clones expanding day 15 to 37, unlike balanced contracting clones.

This clonotype has a handful of counts. What it binds is unknown. Germline values: CDR1 MNHEY, CDR2 SVGAGI. The CDR3 totals 14 residues. Trimming shortened V by 5 bases and J by 6 bases, and 14 bases separated the two germline ends. TCRdb passed the 5' RACE reads through MiXCR, listing each CDR3 protein once. Of about 110,000 distinct CDR3 sequences listed, under 15% are singletons. The sequence was obtained from an adult woman who had mild COVID-19 (a few samples of this study predate the infection). Cell type and time point are not known. The chain is built from TRBV6-5 and TRBJ2-1, with TRBD1 as a possible D gene (6 bases). Sequencing was performed on PBMCs or a T cell subset sorted from them (not recorded which). This CDR3 is CASSRTEGFNEQFF. The CDR3 DNA follows: TGTGCCAGCAGTAGGACAGAGGGTTTCAATGAGCAGTTCTTC.